The clone carrying this T cell receptor beta chain was counted only a few times. Then a second PCR, running about 6 to 12 cycles, was carried out with a sample-barcoded 5' primer and a J-beta primer mix. TCRdb independently ran MiXCR on the 5' RACE reads; one entry per CDR3 protein. This sample has roughly 1,500,000 distinct CDR3 sequences, with almost 35% found just once. This CDR3 contains 18 residues. Germline V CDR1 and CDR2: SNHLY, FYNNEI. Unmatched junction bases numbered 13, after V lost 0 bases and J lost 3 bases. This entry is derived from a study of blood T cells in healthy people across ages. Study in general: Template switching retrieved approximately one barcoded beta molecule for each two T cells.

Donors gave roughly 10 milliliters of peripheral blood apiece. The V call is TRBV2, the J call TRBJ2-7; TRBD2 matches at 8 bases. The receptor was derived from a woman in her twenties or thirties in good health. Material for sequencing was blood. The DNA of the CDR3 is TGTGCCAGCAGTGAAGCTTCAGAGACTAGCGCATACCGCTACGAGCAGTACTTC. Amino acid sequence: CASSEASETSAYRYEQYF.